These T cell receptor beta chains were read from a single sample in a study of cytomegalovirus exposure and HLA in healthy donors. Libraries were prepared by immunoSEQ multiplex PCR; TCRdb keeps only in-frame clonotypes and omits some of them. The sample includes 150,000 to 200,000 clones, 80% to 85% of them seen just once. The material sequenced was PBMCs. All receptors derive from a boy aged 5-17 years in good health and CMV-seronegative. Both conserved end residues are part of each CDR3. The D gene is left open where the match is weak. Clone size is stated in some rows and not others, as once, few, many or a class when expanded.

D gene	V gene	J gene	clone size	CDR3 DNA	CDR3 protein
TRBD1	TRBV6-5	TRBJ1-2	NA	TGTGCCAGCAGGCAGGACAGGGCTAACTATGGCTACACCTTC	CASRQDRANYGYTF
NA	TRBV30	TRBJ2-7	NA	TGTGCCGGAACACGGGGGAACGAGCAGTACTTC	CAGTRGNEQYF
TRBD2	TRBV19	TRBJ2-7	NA	TGTGCCAGTAGTATATGGGGGGGCTCCTACGAGCAGTACTTC	CASSIWGGSYEQYF
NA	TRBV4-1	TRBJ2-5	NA	TGCGCCAGCAGCCAAGTTTCTCCAGGGTGGGAGACCCAGTACTTC	CASSQVSPGWETQYF
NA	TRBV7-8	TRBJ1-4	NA	TGTGCCAGCAGCTTAGTCGGGGGAGCAGGAGAAAAACTGTTTTTT	CASSLVGGAGEKLFF
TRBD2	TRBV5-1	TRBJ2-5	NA	TGCGCCAGCAGCCAAAGACTAGCGGGAGACGGAGAGACCCAGTACTTC	CASSQRLAGDGETQYF
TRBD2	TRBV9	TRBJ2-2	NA	TGTGCCAGCAGCGTAGATCTGCGGGGGGCCCCGAAATACAACACCGGGGAGCTGTTTTTT	CASSVDLRGAPKYNTGELFF
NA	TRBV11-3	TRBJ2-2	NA	TGTGCCAGCAGCTTAGTGTCAGGGGCCGGGGAGCTGTTTTTT	CASSLVSGAGELFF
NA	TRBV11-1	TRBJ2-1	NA	TGTGCCAGCAGCTTAGTCACCTACTCAAACAATGAGCAGTTCTTC	CASSLVTYSNNEQFF
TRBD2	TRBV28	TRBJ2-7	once	TGTGCCAGCACCTTCATAGCGGGACCGGTCGACGAGCAGTACTTC	CASTFIAGPVDEQYF
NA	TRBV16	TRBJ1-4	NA	TGTGCCAGCAGCCTCCAGTTTGCAACTAATGAAAAACTGTTTTTT	CASSLQFATNEKLFF
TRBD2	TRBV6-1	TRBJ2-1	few	TGTGCCAGCAGTGTGAGATTAGCGGGAGTACCGAGCTCCTACAATGAGCAGTTCTTC	CASSVRLAGVPSSYNEQFF
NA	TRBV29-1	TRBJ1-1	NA	TGCAGCATTAGGGGCAGGACCCAAGGGGGTACTGAAGCTTTCTTT	CSIRGRTQGGTEAFF
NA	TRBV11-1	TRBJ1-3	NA	TGTGCCAGCAGCCTCACATCCCGACGAGTGACCGAGGACACCATATATTTT	CASSLTSRRVTEDTIYF
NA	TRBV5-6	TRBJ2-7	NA	TGTGCCAGCAGCTTGGCGGCGGACTGGACTCCCTCCTACGAGCAGTACTTC	CASSLAADWTPSYEQYF
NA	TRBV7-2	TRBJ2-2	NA	TGTGCCAGCCGACTCCGACAGGGACTGAACACCGGGGAGCTGTTTTTT	CASRLRQGLNTGELFF
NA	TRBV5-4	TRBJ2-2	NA	TGTGCCAGCAGCATCTCCGGCACCGGGGAGCTGTTTTTT	CASSISGTGELFF
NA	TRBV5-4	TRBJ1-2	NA	TGTGCCAGCACCATCGGGGCGGGGCTCAACTATGGCTACACCTTC	CASTIGAGLNYGYTF
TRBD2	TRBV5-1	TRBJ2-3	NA	TGCGCCAGCAGCTTGGGGGGAGGGACAGATACGCAGTATTTT	CASSLGGGTDTQYF
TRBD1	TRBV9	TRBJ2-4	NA	TGTGCCAGCAGCGTAGGAGGAGGGGACAGGGCGGACATTCAGTACTTC	CASSVGGGDRADIQYF
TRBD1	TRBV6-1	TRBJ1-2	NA	TGTGCCAGCAGTGGGGACAGGGGGCGCGACTATGGCTACACCTTC	CASSGDRGRDYGYTF
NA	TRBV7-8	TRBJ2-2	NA	TGTGCCAGCAGCTTAAGCCACACCGGGGAGCTGTTTTTT	CASSLSHTGELFF
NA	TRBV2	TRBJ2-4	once	TGTGCCAGCAGTGAACAGCGGCAAAACATTCAGTACTTC	CASSEQRQNIQYF
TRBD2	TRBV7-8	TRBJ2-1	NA	TGTGCCAGCAGCACCACGCGACTAGCGGTCCATAATGAGCAGTTCTTC	CASSTTRLAVHNEQFF
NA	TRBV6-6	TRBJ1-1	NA	TGTGCCAGCAGCCCTCCAGGGGATATGGCTTTCTTT	CASSPPGDMAFF
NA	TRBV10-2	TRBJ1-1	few	TGCGCCAGCACAGGCGAGGCTTTCTTT	CASTGEAFF
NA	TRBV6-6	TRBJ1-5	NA	TGTGCCAGCAGTTACTCAACGGGGAATCAGCCCCAGCATTTT	CASSYSTGNQPQHF
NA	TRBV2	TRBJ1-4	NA	TGTGCCACTCGGGGGGAGCGGGCTAATGAAAAACTGTTTTTT	CATRGERANEKLFF
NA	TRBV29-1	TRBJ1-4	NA	TGCAGCGTTCTTGAGAATGAAAAACTGTTTTTT	CSVLENEKLFF
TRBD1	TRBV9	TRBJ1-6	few	TGTGCCAGCAGCGCGGGACAGCTAAATTCACCCCTCCACTTT	CASSAGQLNSPLHF
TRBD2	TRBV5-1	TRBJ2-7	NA	TGCGCCAGCAGCTCAACGGGACTAGCGGGGTCCTACGAGCAGTACTTC	CASSSTGLAGSYEQYF
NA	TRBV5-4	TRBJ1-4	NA	TGTGCCAGCAGCGGGGCCGGAAATGAAAAACTGTTTTTT	CASSGAGNEKLFF
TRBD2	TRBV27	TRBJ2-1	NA	TGTGCCAGCAGTTTCGGTGCGGGAGGGCCGAAGTACAATGAGCAGTTCTTC	CASSFGAGGPKYNEQFF